One sample yielded the 30 T cell receptor beta chains listed below, sequenced in a study of blood T cells in healthy people across ages. A J-beta primer mix and a sample-barcoded 5' primer were used in a second PCR of roughly 7 to 12 cycles. TCRdb used MiXCR to reprocess the 5' RACE reads, holding one entry per CDR3 protein. The sample holds 630,000 or so distinct CDR3 sequences, about a third seen once. The specimen sequenced was blood. The receptor set was obtained from a woman older than 75 in good health.

The sample holds many counts of this clonotype. For the CDR3, the DNA is TGTGCCTGGGGCAGCAATAGCAATCAGCCCCAGCATTTT. Its translation is CAWGSNSNQPQHF. The rearrangement uses TRBV30 and TRBJ1-5; unclear D gene. The CDR3 covers 13 residues. Trimming left V 5 bases short and J 0 bases short, with 8 bases between. CDR1 and CDR2 (germline): GTSNPN, SVGIG (reference sequence).

This clonotype occurred many times. The chain links TRBV9 to TRBJ2-3; D gene unclear. V gave up 1 base and J gave up 3 bases, with 9 bases separating them. The CDR3 is made up of 14 amino acids. CDR1 and CDR2 from the germline V gene are SGDLS and YYNGEE. The CDR3 region has the DNA TGTGCCAGCAGCGTAACTGTAGTGACAGATACGCAGTATTTT. This gives the protein CASSVTVVTDTQYF.

As for this clonotype: A read error may explain this, as a much larger clone is one base away. V usage is TRBV7-9 and J usage is TRBJ2-5; possible D gene TRBD2, 5 bases. V was trimmed by 1 base and J by 11 bases, leaving 20 bases between them. This CDR3 contains 15 residues. Germline V gene sequence: CDR1 SEHNR, CDR2 FQNEAQ (reference sequence). Here the CDR3 reads CASSLVQSGDDEQYF. CDR3 DNA: TGTGCCAGCAGCTTAGTACAGTCCGGGGATGATGAGCAGTACTTC.

On this clonotype itself: A read error may be the cause here, since a much bigger clone is one base away. The J gene is TRBJ2-5, the V gene TRBV5-6, with D perhaps matching TRBD1 (7 bases). The DNA end favors TRBJ2-7, so the J call may be wrong. This CDR3 has 17 residues. Germline loops: CDR1 SGHDT, CDR2 YYEEEE. DNA for the CDR3: TGTGCCAGCAGCCGCTATGTGGGACAGCGCATGGAGGGCGAGCAGTACTTC. Translated, it gives CASSRYVGQRMEGEQYF.

The chain uses TRBV7-2 and TRBJ1-6, with D perhaps matching TRBD1 (6 bases). The CDR3 covers 13 residues. The germline V gene has CDR1 SGHTA and CDR2 FQGNSA. V lost 8 bases to trimming and J lost 7 bases, with 12 bases between them. In DNA form, the CDR3 reads TGTGCCAGCGGTGGCAGGGGCAATTCACCCCTCCACTTT. Its protein is CASGGRGNSPLHF.

A remark on this clonotype: The junction does not match germline at one end; this may be a read error. The V and J genes are TRBV5-1 and TRBJ2-3; 7 bases align to TRBD1. CDR1 SGHRS and CDR2 YFSETQ come from the germline V gene. This CDR3 contains 15 residues. The chain's CDR3 is CAGSLVGTVTDTQYF. In DNA, the CDR3 is TGCGCCGGCAGCTTGGTTGGGACAGTCACAGATACGCAGTATTTT.

The sample holds a few counts of this clonotype. V usage is TRBV7-8 and J usage is TRBJ1-6, with TRBD1 matching 7 bases. Germline CDR1 SGHVS, CDR2 FQNEAQ. This CDR3 spans 16 amino acids. With 1 base clipped from V and 3 bases from J, the junction kept 3 bases outside the gene matches. CDR3 in DNA: TGTGCCAGCAGCTTAGAGTGGGACAGCTATAATTCACCCCTCCACTTT. This sequence encodes CASSLEWDSYNSPLHF.

Regarding this clonotype: This sequence may be a read error, since a much larger clone differs from it by one base. The chain recombines TRBV20-1 with TRBJ1-4; 7 nucleotides match TRBD1. This CDR3 is 14 amino acids long. The germline CDR1 and CDR2 sequences are DFQATT and SNEGSKA (reference sequence). Trimming removed 3 bases from V and 8 bases from J; junction bases left unmatched: 9. The CDR3 here is CSARPGGVGEKLFF. In nucleotides, the CDR3 is TGCAGTGCTAGGCCAGGGGGGGTTGGGGAAAAACTGTTTTTT.

This clonotype was found many times. This chain connects TRBV5-1 to TRBJ2-5, with 13 bases identical to TRBD2. Trimming removed 6 bases from V and 0 bases from J; junction bases left unmatched: 5. The CDR3 has 16 amino acids. Germline V gives CDR1 SGHRS, CDR2 YFSETQ. This chain's CDR3 is CASTTSGGPYQETQYF. The CDR3 nucleotides are TGCGCCAGCACGACTAGCGGGGGGCCTTACCAAGAGACCCAGTACTTC.

This chain joins TRBV20-1 and TRBJ2-3; D is uncertain. V lost 0 bases, J lost 0 bases, and 10 bases lay in between. The CDR3 runs to 15 residues. Germline-derived CDR1 and CDR2 are DFQATT and SNEGSKA (reference sequence). The CDR3 reads CSARDNRRSTDTQYF. The CDR3, as DNA: TGCAGTGCTAGAGATAATAGAAGGAGCACAGATACGCAGTATTTT.

The chain combines TRBV6-6 with TRBJ1-5; TRBD1 matches 7 bases. There are 15 residues in the CDR3. Trimming at V came to 6 bases and at J to 3 bases, leaving 8 bases not matched to a gene. Germline V CDR1 and CDR2: MNHNY, SVGAGI (reference sequence). The chain's CDR3 is CASSPDRKFNQPQHF. CDR3 nucleotide sequence: TGTGCCAGCAGCCCGGACAGGAAGTTCAATCAGCCCCAGCATTTT.

This clonotype occurred many times. The chain uses TRBV5-1 and TRBJ1-4, with a possible D match to TRBD1 (6 bases). The CDR3 sequence is 14 residues long. CDR1 is SGHRS, CDR2 YFSETQ, per germline. V gave up 2 bases and J gave up 8 bases, with 13 bases separating them. This CDR3 reads CASSLTGSGEKLFF. DNA of the CDR3: TGCGCCAGCAGCTTAACAGGGTCAGGAGAAAAACTGTTTTTT. The complete variable domain, with remaining parts taken from reference TRBV5-1 and TRBJ1-4, reads KAGVTQTPRYLIKTRGQQVTLSCSPISGHRSVSWYQQTPGQGLQFLFEYFSETQRNKGNFPGRFSGRQFSNSRSEMNVSTLELGDSALYLCASSLTGSGEKLFFGSGTQLSVL.

The table lists this clonotype with many counts. This CDR3 reads CASSYSGARDNSPLHF. DNA for the CDR3: TGTGCCAGCAGTTACTCGGGGGCGCGGGATAATTCACCCCTCCACTTT. The chain joins TRBV6-6 to TRBJ1-6, with a tentative D call TRBD1 (6 bases). The CDR3 covers 16 residues. From germline, CDR1 is MNHNY and CDR2 SVGAGI (reference sequence). Trimming took off 0 bases at V and 5 bases at J, with 11 bases between the two ends.

This clonotype was seen repeatedly, ten times or more. The V gene is TRBV20-1, the J gene TRBJ2-7; the match to TRBD2 covers 7 bases. V dropped 7 bases and J dropped 3; count of bases not matched to a gene: 15. Germline CDR1 DFQATT, CDR2 SNEGSKA (reference sequence). This CDR3 is 15 amino acids long. CDR3 sequence (DNA): TGCAGTGTCCCCCCCCCCGGGGGGTTGTTCTACGAGCAGTACTTC. Amino acids: CSVPPPGGLFYEQYF.

This clonotype was seen at least ten times. The chain links TRBV7-2 to TRBJ2-5; D is perhaps TRBD1 (6 bases). V lost 3 bases, J lost 1 base, and 12 bases lay in between. CDR1 is SGHTA and CDR2 is FQGNSA in the germline V gene. The CDR3 runs to 15 residues. The CDR3 sequence: CASSFADSLQETQYF. As DNA, the CDR3 is TGTGCCAGCAGCTTCGCGGACAGCCTCCAAGAGACCCAGTACTTC.

About this clonotype: One junction end disagrees with the germline gene, perhaps due to a read error. The rearrangement uses TRBV7-2 and TRBJ2-1; TRBD2 agrees at 9 bases. The germline V gene encodes CDR1 SGHTA and CDR2 FQGNSA. The CDR3 is 16 residues long. This CDR3 reads CASGLVVTSGNNEQFF. The CDR3 DNA follows: TGTGCCAGCGGCTTAGTGGTGACTAGCGGAAACAATGAGCAGTTCTTC.

The rearrangement links TRBV7-9 to TRBJ2-7; 7 nucleotides align to TRBD2. The germline V gene encodes CDR1 SEHNR and CDR2 FQNEAQ (reference sequence). The trim removed 3 bases at V and 2 bases at J, leaving 10 bases unmatched. CDR3 size: 16 residues. The DNA of the CDR3 is TGTGCCAGCAGCTTGGGTGACCGGGGGGTCCCCTACGAGCAGTACTTC. Residues: CASSLGDRGVPYEQYF.

V is TRBV29-1 and J is TRBJ1-1, with D possibly TRBD1 on 5 matching bases. The CDR3 is 13 residues long. The V end lost 8 bases, the J end lost 4 bases, and 17 bases lay between the germline ends. Germline CDR1 SQVTM, CDR2 ANQGSEA. CDR3: CSSTVVGGTEAFF. DNA for the CDR3: TGCAGCTCTACGGTTGTGGGGGGCACTGAAGCTTTCTTT.

V is TRBV7-2 and J is TRBJ2-3; TRBD1 agrees at 9 bases. The CDR3 covers 16 residues. Germline CDR1 is SGHTA and CDR2 is FQGNSA. The junction had 9 bases not matched to a gene; V was cut back by 4 bases and J by 4 bases. CDR3 region: CASSSTGQGYADTQYF. The CDR3 DNA follows: TGTGCCAGCAGCTCTACGGGACAGGGATACGCAGATACGCAGTATTTT.

This clonotype appeared many times. The rearrangement uses TRBV12-3 or TRBV12-4 and TRBJ1-4, with TRBD1 matching 7 bases. There are 13 residues in the CDR3. Trimming cost V 5 bases and J 7 bases; bases outside gene matches: 4. CDR3 loop: CASSRGLGEKLFF. In DNA, the CDR3 is TGTGCCAGCAGTAGGGGGCTAGGTGAAAAACTGTTTTTT.

This clonotype was recorded only once. The chain is built from TRBV30 and TRBJ2-2, with D hard to call. The germline CDR1 and CDR2 sequences are GTSNPN and SVGIG (reference sequence). The CDR3 is made up of 13 amino acids. V was pared by 1 base and J by 1 base, with 4 bases between. CDR3 bases: TGTGCCTGGAGTGCCAGGAACACCGGGGAGCTGTTTTTT. This gives the protein CAWSARNTGELFF.

About this clonotype itself: Because the CDR3 is missing its conserved closing phenylalanine or tryptophan, this is likely a read error. This chain connects TRBV7-2 to TRBJ1-2; D not certain. Looked up from germline, CDR1 is SGHTA and CDR2 is FQGNSA. The V end lost 1 base, the J end lost 4 bases, and 7 bases lay between the germline ends. The CDR3 runs 13 residues. The CDR3 reads CASSLGTGYGYTC. In DNA, the CDR3 is TGTGCCAGCAGCTTAGGGACCGGCTATGGCTACACCTGC.

This clonotype was counted ten times or more. The chain uses TRBV20-1 and TRBJ1-2; D unclear. The V and J ends lost 0 bases and 0 bases respectively, with 8 bases between them. Germline CDR1 reads DFQATT; CDR2 reads SNEGSKA (reference sequence). The CDR3 contains 14 residues. The CDR3 DNA reads as TGCAGTGCTAGAGATGCGACGGCTAACTATGGCTACACCTTC. It translates to CSARDATANYGYTF.

The chain recombines TRBV7-2 with TRBJ2-1; possible D gene TRBD1, 5 bases. The J call is uncertain, as TRBJ2-7 better fits the DNA end. This CDR3 is 15 amino acids long. Germline V gene lookup returns CDR1 SGHTA and CDR2 FQGNSA. The CDR3, as DNA: TGTGCCAGCAGCGTACGATCACAGGACGACAATGAGCAGTACTTC. It codes for CASSVRSQDDNEQYF.

This rearrangement joins TRBV20-1 to TRBJ2-5, with 10 positions matching TRBD2. The closer fit of TRBJ2-7 to the DNA end suggests the J call may be wrong. Per germline, CDR1 DFQATT and CDR2 SNEGSKA (reference sequence). This CDR3 comprises 12 residues. The CDR3 loop reads CSAASGSYEQYF. For the CDR3, the DNA is TGCAGTGCCGCTAGCGGGAGCTACGAGCAGTACTTC.

The CDR3 DNA is TGTGCCAGCAGTTACTCGTTACAGGGCTACGAGCAGTACTTC. Protein: CASSYSLQGYEQYF. This rearrangement joins TRBV3-1 to TRBJ2-7; D possibly corresponds to TRBD1 (6 bases). The CDR3 runs to 14 residues. CDR1 is LGHDT, CDR2 YNNKEL, per germline (reference sequence). V was clipped by 6 bases and J by 3 bases, with 15 bases between them.

This clonotype was detected many times. The chain employs TRBV12-3 or TRBV12-4 and TRBJ2-1; 9 nucleotides agree with TRBD2. This CDR3 has 14 residues. The V and J ends lost 3 bases and 13 bases, in that order; junction bases with no gene match: 10. CDR3 coding DNA: TGTGCCAGCAGTTTCGGAGCGGGGGGCACCTCTCAGTTCTTC. This encodes CASSFGAGGTSQFF.

This clonotype was detected only a few times. This sequence joins TRBV7-9 and TRBJ1-1, with D uncertain. CDR3 size: 15 residues. The V and J ends lost 2 bases and 4 bases respectively, with 14 bases between them. The germline gives CDR1 SEHNR, CDR2 FQNEAQ (reference sequence). The CDR3 spells CASSLISGMGTEAFF. The DNA for the CDR3 is TGTGCCAGCAGCTTAATTAGCGGTATGGGCACTGAAGCTTTCTTT. The whole variable domain, filled in from reference TRBV7-9 and TRBJ1-1, reads DTGVSQNPRHKITKRGQNVTFRCDPISEHNRLYWYRQTLGQGPEFLTYFQNEAQLEKSRLLSDRFSAERPKGSFSTLEIQRTEQGDSAMYLCASSLISGMGTEAFFGQGTRLTVV.

Ten or more counts support this clonotype. The chain employs TRBV7-2 and TRBJ2-7; no reliable D call. The ends were cut back, 0 bases at V and 3 bases at J, with 9 bases in the middle. This CDR3 is 14 amino acids long. Germline V gene sequence: CDR1 SGHTA, CDR2 FQGNSA. The CDR3, as DNA: TGTGCCAGCAGCTTAGCTCGCGGAGTCTACGAGCAGTACTTC. Protein: CASSLARGVYEQYF.

Remarks on this clonotype: A read error is possible here, since a much larger clone lies one base away. The chain employs TRBV5-1 and TRBJ2-7; D uncertain. The CDR3 contains 13 residues. Germline-derived CDR1 and CDR2 are SGHRS and YFSETQ. CDR3 DNA sequence: TGCGCCAGCGGCTTGCCCCCGGTGTACGAGCAGTACTTC. Amino acids: CASGLPPVYEQYF.